This T cell receptor beta chain was sequenced in a study of T cells in Graves' hyperthyroidism and ophthalmopathy (dated by TCRdb to the late 2010s). Background for the entire study: Peripheral blood was collected at initial diagnosis, before any treatment. To identify distinguishing TCR V-J signatures, a discovery cohort of 95 to 100 patients was used, comprising under 45 with Graves' ophthalmopathy and around 57 with stable Graves' hyperthyroidism. Prospective prediction of ophthalmopathy was tested in an independent validation cohort of some 19 hyperthyroidism patients and roughly 16 patients who later progressed to ophthalmopathy. The roughly 100 discovery patients were randomly divided into training and test sets at a 7:3 ratio. In addition, the study compared T-cell repertoires in thyroid tissue and in blood from roughly six Graves' hyperthyroidism patients. Following sampling, methimazole starting at 30 mg daily was given to hyperthyroidism patients, and high-dose intravenous methylprednisolone was given to ophthalmopathy patients. The paper describes TCR Vbeta CDR3 sequencing of 130 to 150 peripheral blood samples, made up of some 42 ophthalmopathy patients, 70 to 75 hyperthyroidism patients and 17 progressor patients.

This clonotype was seen only a few times. Its antigen is currently not known. No base quality information exists; no much larger clone differs at one position. The TCR beta CDR3 regions were amplified from the RNA transcripts. The first round of RT-PCR for the TCR CDR3 was performed with the HTBI primer set and the Qiagen OneStep RT-PCR kit. Libraries were constructed in a second round of multiplex PCR, after which size selection and purification were performed. The libraries were sequenced on an Illumina HiSeq2000 using paired-end 100 bp reads. The study's processing was this. SOAPnuke was used to process the raw data, removing reads that contained adapters or uncalled bases, had a mean Phred below 15, or lacked an exact match to the constant primer or identifier. High-quality paired reads were merged with COPE v1.2.5, and unique nucleotide sequences were defined as clonotypes. Clonotypes were aligned to IMGT TRBV, TRBD and TRBJ reference segments using MiTCR v1.1. Analysis was restricted to V-J combinations with a frequency above 0.0001, which covered 99.2% of repertoires. The TCS score was defined as F50 (clonal expansion) divided by E x V (chaos), with BLOSUM62-based TCRdist calculated between CDR3 peptides within each V-J. Welch's t-statistics and random forest reduced 514 V-J features to roughly 13, which were used in a naive Bayes classifier (R e1071). The public reads were run again by TCRdb, first through fastp at Q25 and then through MiXCR, and only productive beta chains were kept. Every distinct CDR3 protein forms one entry, paired with its most common genes and DNA. None of the V and J calls come from the authors' own analysis; TCRdb made them. A total of 300,000 to 400,000 distinct CDR3 sequences appear in this sample, roughly a fifth of them only once. The leading ten clones occupy about 50% of the sample.

A patient counted as having stable Graves' hyperthyroidism if no progression to ophthalmopathy occurred over 18 months of follow-up. Hyperthyroidism patients were newly diagnosed, had a disease duration of under 2 months, and were aged 18 to 65 years. The study excluded patients with uncontrolled infections, other autoimmune diseases, pregnancy or lactation. Diagnoses were based on clinical symptoms, serum thyroxine and TRAb, thyroid ultrasound and orbital computed tomography. PBMCs were isolated from about 10 ml of fresh peripheral blood by Ficoll-Paque density gradient centrifugation. Total RNA was extracted with Trizol reagent, and quality was checked on an Agilent 2100 Bioanalyzer. Via the germline V gene, CDR1 is SGHRS and CDR2 YFSETQ. Trimming costs V 2 bases and J 8 bases, and their ends lie 16 bases apart. From the cysteine through the phenylalanine, the CDR3 covers 14 amino acids. Just CDR3 DNA is preserved here, 42 bases in frame from base 1.

The paper's findings and limits, for the study overall: In validation, the model predicted progression to ophthalmopathy a median of approximately 6.3 months before onset, with over 55% sensitivity and about 72% specificity. In cross-validation, a model built on a 13 V-J signature told ophthalmopathy apart from stable hyperthyroidism with approximately 91% sensitivity and approximately 84% specificity, and in testing the same model reached 80%/75%. Sample size was not statistically predetermined, and blinding of investigators to group allocation was not performed. Most expanded thyroid clonotypes (frequency above 0.001) were also detected in blood, a finding suggesting that blood repertoires may reflect thyroid immune responses.

The sample taken for sequencing was blood. The TCR sequence derives from a woman between 50 and 59 years old with Graves' hyperthyroidism. Rearrangement joined TRBV5-1 to TRBJ1-2, with the D segment identity uncertain. The CDR3 region has the sequence CASSFSGQGVGYTF. The nucleotide sequence reads TGCGCCAGCAGCTTCTCAGGTCAAGGAGTAGGCTACACCTTC.